These 9 T cell receptor beta chains originate from one sample sequenced in a study of blood T cells in healthy people across ages. A second PCR of 7 to 11 cycles used a sample-barcoded 5' primer and a J-beta primer mix. TCRdb fed the 5' RACE reads into MiXCR, producing one record per CDR3 protein. This table holds approximately 900,000 distinct CDR3 sequences, around 49% found once. The sequenced sample consisted of blood. Every receptor here comes from a man aged 25-45 years in good health.

A single count supports this clonotype. Just one base apart from a much larger clone, this may be a read error. This chain links TRBV4-1 with TRBJ2-1, with unresolved D. Germline V gives CDR1 MGHRA, CDR2 YSYEKL. The CDR3 covers 12 residues. The CDR3: CASSQVLNGQFF. The CDR3 DNA reads as TGCGCCAGCAGCCAAGTCCTGAATGGGCAGTTCTTC.

On this clonotype: A clone one base away is much larger, so this may be a read error. The rearrangement links TRBV4-2 to TRBJ2-7; D might be TRBD2 (5 bases). Germline V gene lookup returns CDR1 LGHNA and CDR2 YNFKEQ. This CDR3 spans 17 amino acids. CDR3 amino acids: CASSQDLDGPSGGEQDF. The CDR3 coding sequence is TGTGCCAGCAGCCAAGATCTAGATGGGCCGTCAGGAGGCGAGCAGGACTTC.

This sequence joins TRBV7-9 and TRBJ2-6; possible D gene TRBD1, 5 bases. The CDR3 has 18 residues. V was cut by 5 bases and J by 0 bases, with 17 bases left in between. Germline CDR1 is SEHNR and CDR2 is FQNEAQ (reference sequence). The DNA for the CDR3 is TGTGCCAGCAGCCCCCCAGCGACAGTCGTCTCTGGGGCCAACGTCCTGACTTTC. Its translation is CASSPPATVVSGANVLTF. Filled out from reference TRBV7-9 and TRBJ2-6, the complete variable domain reads DTGVSQNPRHKITKRGQNVTFRCDPISEHNRLYWYRQTLGQGPEFLTYFQNEAQLEKSRLLSDRFSAERPKGSFSTLEIQRTEQGDSAMYLCASSPPATVVSGANVLTFGAGSRLTVL.

This clonotype appeared a few times. The chain joins TRBV4-2 to TRBJ2-7; perhaps D is TRBD1 or TRBD2 (5 bases each). CDR3 size: 15 residues. V dropped 0 bases and J dropped 1 base, with 10 bases sitting between them. CDR1 and CDR2 from the germline V gene are LGHNA and YNFKEQ. The CDR3 DNA follows: TGTGCCAGCAGCCAAGAAGGGGACGGATCCTACGAGCAGTACTTC. Its translation is CASSQEGDGSYEQYF.

At least ten counts were recorded for this clonotype. This chain uses TRBV30 with TRBJ2-1; D is uncertain. The CDR3 spans 11 residues. V was pared by 0 bases and J by 7 bases, with 4 bases between. In germline, CDR1 is GTSNPN, CDR2 SVGIG (reference sequence). The CDR3 DNA sequence: TGTGCCTGGAGTGTACGGAATGAGCAGTTCTTC. Its translation is CAWSVRNEQFF.

This sequence joins TRBV5-1 and TRBJ2-2; D may correspond to TRBD1 or TRBD2 (5 bases each). The CDR3 covers 15 residues. The germline V and J ends were trimmed by 0 bases and 6 bases, with 12 bases remaining between them. Germline CDR1 reads SGHRS; CDR2 reads YFSETQ. The CDR3 coding sequence is TGCGCCAGCAGCTTGGGTCAGGGAGAGGCCGGGGAGCTGTTTTTT. Amino acids: CASSLGQGEAGELFF.

The rearrangement uses TRBV20-1 and TRBJ1-1; D is undetermined. Trimming cost V 3 bases and J 8 bases, with 16 bases left between them. Germline-derived CDR1 and CDR2 are DFQATT and SNEGSKA (reference sequence). The CDR3 runs 13 residues. As DNA, the CDR3 is TGCAGTGCTAGTGCAGTCGGCCACTTGGAAGCTTTCTTT. Translating it yields CSASAVGHLEAFF.

The V gene is TRBV29-1, the J gene TRBJ2-5; 7 nucleotides agree with TRBD2. The CDR3 covers 12 residues. V was pared by 4 bases and J by 5 bases, with 4 bases of the junction left unmatched. CDR1 is SQVTM, CDR2 ANQGSEA, per germline. The CDR3 DNA follows: TGCAGCGTTGCGGGGGGAGGCGAGACCCAGTACTTC. This encodes CSVAGGGETQYF.

The rearrangement uses TRBV30 and TRBJ2-1; D perhaps matches TRBD2 (6 bases). V dropped 4 bases and J dropped 7 bases, with 17 bases sitting between them. The V gene's germline CDR1 is GTSNPN and CDR2 SVGIG (reference sequence). The CDR3 loop spans 14 amino acids. The CDR3 spells CAWTFRGLPNEQFF. CDR3 coding DNA: TGTGCCTGGACCTTCCGGGGACTTCCAAATGAGCAGTTCTTC.